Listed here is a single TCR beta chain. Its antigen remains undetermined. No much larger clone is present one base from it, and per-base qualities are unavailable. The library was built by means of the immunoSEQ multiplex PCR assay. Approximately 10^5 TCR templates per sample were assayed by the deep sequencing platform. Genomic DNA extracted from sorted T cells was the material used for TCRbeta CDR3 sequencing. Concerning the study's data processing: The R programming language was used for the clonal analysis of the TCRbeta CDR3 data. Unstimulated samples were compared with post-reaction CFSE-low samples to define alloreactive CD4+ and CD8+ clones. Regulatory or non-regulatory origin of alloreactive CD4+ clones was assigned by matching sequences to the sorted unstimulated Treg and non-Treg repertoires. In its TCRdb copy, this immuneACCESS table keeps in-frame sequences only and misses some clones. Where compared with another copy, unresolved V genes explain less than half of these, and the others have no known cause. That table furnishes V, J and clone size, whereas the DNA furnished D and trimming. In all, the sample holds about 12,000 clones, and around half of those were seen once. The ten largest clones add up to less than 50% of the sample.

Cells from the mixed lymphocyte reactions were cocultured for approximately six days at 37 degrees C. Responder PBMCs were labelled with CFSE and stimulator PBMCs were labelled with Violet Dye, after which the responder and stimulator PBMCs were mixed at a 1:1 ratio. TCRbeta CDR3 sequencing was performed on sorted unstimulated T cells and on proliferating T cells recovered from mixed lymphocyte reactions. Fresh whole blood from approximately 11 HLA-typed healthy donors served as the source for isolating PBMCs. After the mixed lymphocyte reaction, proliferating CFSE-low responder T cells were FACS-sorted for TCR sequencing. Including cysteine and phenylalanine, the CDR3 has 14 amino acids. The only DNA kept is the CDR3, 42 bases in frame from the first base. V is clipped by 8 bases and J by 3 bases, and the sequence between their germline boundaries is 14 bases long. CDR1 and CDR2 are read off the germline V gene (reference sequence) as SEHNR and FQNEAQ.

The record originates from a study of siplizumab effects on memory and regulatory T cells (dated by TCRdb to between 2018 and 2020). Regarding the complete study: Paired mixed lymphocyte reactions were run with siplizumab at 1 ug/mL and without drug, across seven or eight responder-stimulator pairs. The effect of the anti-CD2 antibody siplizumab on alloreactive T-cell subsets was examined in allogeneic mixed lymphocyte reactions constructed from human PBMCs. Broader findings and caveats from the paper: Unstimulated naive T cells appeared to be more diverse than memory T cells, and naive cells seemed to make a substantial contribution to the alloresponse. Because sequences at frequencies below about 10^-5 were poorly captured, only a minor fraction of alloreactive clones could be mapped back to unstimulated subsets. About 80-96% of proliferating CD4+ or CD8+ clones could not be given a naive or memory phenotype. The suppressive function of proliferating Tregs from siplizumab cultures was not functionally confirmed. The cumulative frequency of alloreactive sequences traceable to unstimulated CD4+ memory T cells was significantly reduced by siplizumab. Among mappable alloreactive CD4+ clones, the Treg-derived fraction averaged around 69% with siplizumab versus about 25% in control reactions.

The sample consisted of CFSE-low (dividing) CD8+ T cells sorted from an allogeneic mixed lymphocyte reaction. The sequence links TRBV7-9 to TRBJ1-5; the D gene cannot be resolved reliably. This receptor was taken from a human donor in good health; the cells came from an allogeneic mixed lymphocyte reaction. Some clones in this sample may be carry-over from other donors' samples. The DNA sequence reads TGTGCCAGCCAGTCTTTAGGGTACAATCAGCCCCAGCATTTT. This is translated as CASQSLGYNQPQHF.